This T cell receptor (beta chain) was recovered during a study of CXCR3-negative and CXCR3-positive naive CD8 T cells. General observations from the study: CXCR3-positive naive cells carried more hydrophobic TRB CDR3s than CXCR3-negative ones. Both naive subsets had comparably high diversity; memory CD8+ cells much lower. Both naive subsets, CXCR3-negative and CXCR3-positive, displayed similar TRBV-TRBJ usage, unlike memory cells.

The libraries of TRB cDNA were prepared using 5' RACE with UMI labels. TCRdb re-called the 5' RACE reads and shows each CDR3 protein once, DNA omitted. In all, the sample yields 50,000 to 60,000 distinct CDR3 sequences. CD8+ T cell subsets were each sorted in triplicate, about 330,000 cells apiece. CD45RO-CCR7+CD27+CD95- characterized naive CD8+ T cells. Germline V gene data show CDR1 as DFQATT and CDR2 as SNEGSKA (reference sequence). The CDR3 runs to 13 residues. Concerning this clonotype: Its antigen is still unknown.

Sequencing was carried out using naive CXCR3+ CD8+ T cells from blood. Stated subset: CD45RO-CCR7+CD27+CD95- naive CD8+ T cells expressing CXCR3 (TNR3+). The receptor comes from a human donor in good health. Some clones in this sample may be carry-over from other donors' samples. The chain joins TRBV20-1 to TRBJ1-1; absent DNA, TCRdb's TRBD1 call cannot be checked. The CDR3 here is CSARMTGDTEAFF.